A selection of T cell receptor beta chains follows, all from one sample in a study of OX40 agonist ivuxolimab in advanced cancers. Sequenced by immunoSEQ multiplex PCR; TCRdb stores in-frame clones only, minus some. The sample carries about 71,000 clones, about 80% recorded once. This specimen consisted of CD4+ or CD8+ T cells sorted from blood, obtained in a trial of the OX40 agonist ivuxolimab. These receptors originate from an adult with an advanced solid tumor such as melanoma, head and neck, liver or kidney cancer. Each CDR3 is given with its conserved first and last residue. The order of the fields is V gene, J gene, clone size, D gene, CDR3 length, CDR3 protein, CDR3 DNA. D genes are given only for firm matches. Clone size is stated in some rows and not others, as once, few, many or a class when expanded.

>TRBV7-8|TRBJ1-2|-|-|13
CASNPGRYFGYTF
TGTGCCAGCAACCCAGGGAGATACTTTGGCTACACCTTC
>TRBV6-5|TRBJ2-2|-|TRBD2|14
CASSETGGTGELFF
TGTGCCAGCAGCGAAACGGGGGGCACCGGGGAGCTGTTTTTT
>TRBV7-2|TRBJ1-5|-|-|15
CASRRDFTANQPQHF
TGTGCCAGCAGGCGAGACTTCACAGCCAATCAGCCCCAGCATTTT
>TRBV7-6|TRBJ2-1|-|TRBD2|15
CASSPGRERNNEQFF
TGTGCCAGCAGCCCAGGGCGGGAGAGGAACAATGAGCAGTTCTTC
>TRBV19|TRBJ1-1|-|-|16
CASSTSLRDLNTEAFF
TGTGCCAGTAGCACCTCGTTGCGGGATTTGAACACTGAAGCTTTCTTT
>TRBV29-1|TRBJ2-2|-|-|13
CSVEDVETGELFF
TGCAGCGTTGAAGACGTAGAAACCGGGGAGCTGTTTTTT
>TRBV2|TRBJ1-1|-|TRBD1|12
CASRRGPHKAFF
TGTGCCAGCAGAAGGGGGCCTCACAAAGCTTTCTTT
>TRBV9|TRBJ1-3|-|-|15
CASSVTAFSGNTIYF
TGTGCCAGCAGCGTTACAGCGTTCTCTGGAAACACCATATATTTT
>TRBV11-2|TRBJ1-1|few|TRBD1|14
CASGTRTGITEAFF
TGTGCCAGCGGGACTCGGACAGGGATTACTGAAGCTTTCTTT
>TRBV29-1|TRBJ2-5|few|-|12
CSVVGGTETQYF
TGCAGCGTTGTTGGGGGTACGGAGACCCAGTACTTC
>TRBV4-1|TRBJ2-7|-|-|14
CASSQQVQHYEQYF
TGCGCCAGCAGCCAACAGGTTCAACATTACGAGCAGTACTTC
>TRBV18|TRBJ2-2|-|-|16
CASSPVLDTYTGELFF
TGTGCCAGCTCACCAGTTTTGGACACCTACACCGGGGAGCTGTTTTTT
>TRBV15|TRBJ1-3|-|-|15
CATSSRQFSGNTIYF
TGTGCCACCAGCTCCCGACAGTTTTCTGGAAACACCATATATTTT
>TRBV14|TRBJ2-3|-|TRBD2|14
CASGLAGAADTQYF
TGTGCCAGCGGGCTAGCGGGAGCAGCGGATACGCAGTATTTT
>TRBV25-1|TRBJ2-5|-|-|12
CATSRLGETQYF
TGTGCCACCTCTCGCCTAGGGGAGACCCAGTACTTC
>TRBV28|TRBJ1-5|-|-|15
CASRTVGLGNQPQHF
TGTGCCAGCAGAACCGTGGGTTTGGGCAATCAGCCCCAGCATTTT
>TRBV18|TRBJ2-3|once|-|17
CASSPAVGAGRQDTQYF
TGTGCCAGCTCACCAGCGGTTGGGGCAGGGAGGCAAGATACGCAGTATTTT